This TCR beta chain was sequenced in a study of blood T cells in healthy people across ages. For the second PCR, which ran for 7 to 11 cycles, a sample-barcoded 5' primer and a J-beta primer mix were used. TCRdb re-derived calls from the 5' RACE reads in MiXCR, one entry per CDR3 protein. The table has around 780,000 distinct CDR3 sequences, roughly 26% seen once. The V and J ends lost 4 bases and 2 bases, in that order; junction bases with no gene match: 5. This CDR3 is 15 amino acids long. In its sample, this clonotype was seen once. This likely comes from a read error, as the CDR3 has no conserved phenylalanine or tryptophan at its end. The sample was also reused in another study, on T cells of mothers and their children. According to that study: Nine systemically healthy Caucasian donors: three mothers, six children.

The rearrangement joins TRBV12-3 or TRBV12-4 to TRBJ2-4, with 7 bases fitting TRBD1. The sample consisted of blood. The source is a boy under 18 in good health. In nucleotides, the CDR3 is TGTGCCAGCAGTTCGGCAGGGGGATCCAAAAACATTCAGTACCTC. It encodes CASSSAGGSKNIQYL.